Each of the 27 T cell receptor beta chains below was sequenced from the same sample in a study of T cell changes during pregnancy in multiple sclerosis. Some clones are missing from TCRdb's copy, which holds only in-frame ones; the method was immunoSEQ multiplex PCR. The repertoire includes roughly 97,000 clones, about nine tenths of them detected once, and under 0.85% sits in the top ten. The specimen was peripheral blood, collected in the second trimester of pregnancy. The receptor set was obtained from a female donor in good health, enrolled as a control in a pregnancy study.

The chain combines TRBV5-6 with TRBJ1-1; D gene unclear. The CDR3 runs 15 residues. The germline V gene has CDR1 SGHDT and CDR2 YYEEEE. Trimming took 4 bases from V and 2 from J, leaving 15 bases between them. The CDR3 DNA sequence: TGTGCCAGCAGCCTGGCTGTGACTTCAAACACTGAAGCTTTCTTT. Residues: CASSLAVTSNTEAFF.

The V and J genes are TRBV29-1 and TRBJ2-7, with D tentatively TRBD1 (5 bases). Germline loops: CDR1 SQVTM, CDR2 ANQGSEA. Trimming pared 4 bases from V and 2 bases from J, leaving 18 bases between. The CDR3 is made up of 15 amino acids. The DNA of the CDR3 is TGCAGCGTTGGGCGATTATACAGGAGCACCTACGAGCAGTACTTC. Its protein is CSVGRLYRSTYEQYF.

The CDR3 region has the DNA TGTGCCAGCTCACCGGCTCAGGGGGCGGGGGAGCAGTACTTC. Translation gives CASSPAQGAGEQYF. The chain carries TRBV18 and TRBJ2-7; 8 nucleotides align to TRBD1. Germline lookup yields CDR1 KGHSH and CDR2 LQKENI. V shed 3 bases, J shed 7 bases, and the junction held 8 bases outside the gene matches. The length of the CDR3 is 14 residues. Full variable domain (remainder filled in from reference TRBV18 and TRBJ2-7): NAGVMQNPRHLVRRRGQEARLRCSPMKGHSHVYWYRQLPEEGLKFMVYLQKENIIDESGMPKERFSAEFPKEGPSILRIQQVVRGDSAAYFCASSPAQGAGEQYFGPGTRLTVT.

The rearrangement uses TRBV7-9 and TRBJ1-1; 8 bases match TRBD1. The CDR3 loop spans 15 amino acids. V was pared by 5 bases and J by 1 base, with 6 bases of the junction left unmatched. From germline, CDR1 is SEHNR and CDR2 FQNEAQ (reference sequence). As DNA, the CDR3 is TGTGCCAGCAGCCAGGGGGCCTCGTGGAACACTGAAGCTTTCTTT. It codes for CASSQGASWNTEAFF. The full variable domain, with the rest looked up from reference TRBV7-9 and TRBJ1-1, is DTGVSQNPRHKITKRGQNVTFRCDPISEHNRLYWYRQTLGQGPEFLTYFQNEAQLEKSRLLSDRFSAERPKGSFSTLEIQRTEQGDSAMYLCASSQGASWNTEAFFGQGTRLTVV.

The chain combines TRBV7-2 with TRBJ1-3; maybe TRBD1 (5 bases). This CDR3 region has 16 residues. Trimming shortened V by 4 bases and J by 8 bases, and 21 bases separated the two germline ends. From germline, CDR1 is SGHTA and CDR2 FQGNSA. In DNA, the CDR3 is TGTGCCAGCAGCTCCGTGGGACTCTATCTTGGGGACACCATATATTTT. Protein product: CASSSVGLYLGDTIYF.

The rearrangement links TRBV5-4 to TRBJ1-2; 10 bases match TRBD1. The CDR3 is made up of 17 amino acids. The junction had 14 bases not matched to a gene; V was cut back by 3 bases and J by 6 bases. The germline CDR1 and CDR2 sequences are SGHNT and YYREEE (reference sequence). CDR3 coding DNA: TGTGCCAGCAGCTGGGGACAGGGGTTAAGACGGGGTGATGGCTACACCTTC. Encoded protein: CASSWGQGLRRGDGYTF.

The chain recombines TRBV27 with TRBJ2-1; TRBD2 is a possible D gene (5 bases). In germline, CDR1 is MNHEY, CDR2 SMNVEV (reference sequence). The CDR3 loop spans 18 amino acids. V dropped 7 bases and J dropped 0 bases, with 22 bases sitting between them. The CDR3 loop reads CASIKNRGVSSSYNEQFF. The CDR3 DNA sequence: TGTGCCAGCATCAAGAACCGGGGAGTCTCGAGCTCCTACAATGAGCAGTTCTTC.

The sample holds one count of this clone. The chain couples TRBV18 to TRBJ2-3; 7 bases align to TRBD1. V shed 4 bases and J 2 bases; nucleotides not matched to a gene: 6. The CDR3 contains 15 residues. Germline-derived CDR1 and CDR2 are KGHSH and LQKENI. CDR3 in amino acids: CASSLRQGATDTQYF. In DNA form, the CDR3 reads TGTGCCAGCTCACTCAGACAGGGAGCCACAGATACGCAGTATTTT.

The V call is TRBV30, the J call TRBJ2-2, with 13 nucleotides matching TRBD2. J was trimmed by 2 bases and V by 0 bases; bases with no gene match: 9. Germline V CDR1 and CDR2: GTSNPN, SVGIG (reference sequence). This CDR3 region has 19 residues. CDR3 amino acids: CAWSVLSAGLAGNTGELFF. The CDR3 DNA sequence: TGTGCCTGGAGTGTACTATCCGCGGGACTAGCGGGAAACACCGGGGAGCTGTTTTTT.

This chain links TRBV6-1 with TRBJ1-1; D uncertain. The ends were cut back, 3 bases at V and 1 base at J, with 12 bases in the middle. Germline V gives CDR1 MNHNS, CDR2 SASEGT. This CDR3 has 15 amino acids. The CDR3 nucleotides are TGTGCCAGCAGTGAGCTTCGTGCAGGGAACACTGAAGCTTTCTTT. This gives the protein CASSELRAGNTEAFF.

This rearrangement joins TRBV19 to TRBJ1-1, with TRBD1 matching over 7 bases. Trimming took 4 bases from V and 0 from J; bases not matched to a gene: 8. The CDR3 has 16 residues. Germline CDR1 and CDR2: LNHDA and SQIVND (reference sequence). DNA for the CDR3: TGTGCCAGTAGTAGCAGGGGGAACACGATGAACACTGAAGCTTTCTTT. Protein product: CASSSRGNTMNTEAFF.

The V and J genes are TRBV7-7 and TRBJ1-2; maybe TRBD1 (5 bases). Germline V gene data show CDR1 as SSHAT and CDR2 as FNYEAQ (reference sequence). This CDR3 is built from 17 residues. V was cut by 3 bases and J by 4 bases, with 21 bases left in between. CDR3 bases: TGTGCCAGCAGCTTCGTCCGGCAGGGCCTTGCCCTCTATGGCTACACCTTC. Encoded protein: CASSFVRQGLALYGYTF.

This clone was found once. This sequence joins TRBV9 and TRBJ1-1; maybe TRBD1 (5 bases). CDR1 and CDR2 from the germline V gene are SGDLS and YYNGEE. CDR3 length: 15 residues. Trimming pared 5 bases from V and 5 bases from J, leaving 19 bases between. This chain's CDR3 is CASSRTKVRGTEAFF. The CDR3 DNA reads TGTGCCAGCAGTCGGACCAAAGTAAGGGGAACTGAAGCTTTCTTT.

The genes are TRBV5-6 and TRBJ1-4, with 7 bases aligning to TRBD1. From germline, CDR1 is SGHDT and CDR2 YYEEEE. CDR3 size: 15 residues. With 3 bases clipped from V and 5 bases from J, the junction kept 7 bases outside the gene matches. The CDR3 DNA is TGTGCCAGCAGCTGGACAGGAGGAATCAATGAAAAACTGTTTTTT. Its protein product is CASSWTGGINEKLFF.

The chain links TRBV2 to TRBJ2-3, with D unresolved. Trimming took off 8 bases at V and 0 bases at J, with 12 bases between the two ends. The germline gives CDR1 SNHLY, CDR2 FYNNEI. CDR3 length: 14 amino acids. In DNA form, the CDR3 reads TGTGCCAGCTCTCTCGGTTACAGCACAGATACGCAGTATTTT. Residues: CASSLGYSTDTQYF.

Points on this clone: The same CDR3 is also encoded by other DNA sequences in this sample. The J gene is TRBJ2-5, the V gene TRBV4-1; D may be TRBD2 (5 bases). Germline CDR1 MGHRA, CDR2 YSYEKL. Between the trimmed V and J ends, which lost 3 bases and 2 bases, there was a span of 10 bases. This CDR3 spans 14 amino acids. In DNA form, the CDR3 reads TGCGCCAGCAGCCACCCGGACTTTCAAGAGACCCAGTACTTC. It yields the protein CASSHPDFQETQYF.

CDR3 sequence (DNA): TGTGCCAGCAGTGCCGAGACTAGCGGGAGCTACGAGCAGTACTTC. This gives the protein CASSAETSGSYEQYF. The chain has TRBV6-1 and TRBJ2-7; 12 bases are a match to TRBD2. Germline-derived CDR1 and CDR2 are MNHNS and SASEGT. The CDR3 has 15 amino acids. V dropped 4 bases and J dropped 3; count of bases not matched to a gene: 4.

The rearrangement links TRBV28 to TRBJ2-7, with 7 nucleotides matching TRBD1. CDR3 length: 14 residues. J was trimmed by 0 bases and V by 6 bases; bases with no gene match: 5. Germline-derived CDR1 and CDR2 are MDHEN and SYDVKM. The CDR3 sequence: CASRPGQSSYEQYF. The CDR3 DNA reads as TGTGCCAGCAGACCGGGACAGAGCTCCTACGAGCAGTACTTC.

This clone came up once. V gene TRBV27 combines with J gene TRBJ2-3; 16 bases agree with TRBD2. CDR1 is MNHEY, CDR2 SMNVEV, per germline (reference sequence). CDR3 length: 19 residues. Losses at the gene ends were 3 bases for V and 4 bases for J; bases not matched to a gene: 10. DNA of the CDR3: TGTGCCAGCAGTTTCCTCGGGACTAGCGGGGGGGCGGGAGCAGATACGCAGTATTTT. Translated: CASSFLGTSGGAGADTQYF.

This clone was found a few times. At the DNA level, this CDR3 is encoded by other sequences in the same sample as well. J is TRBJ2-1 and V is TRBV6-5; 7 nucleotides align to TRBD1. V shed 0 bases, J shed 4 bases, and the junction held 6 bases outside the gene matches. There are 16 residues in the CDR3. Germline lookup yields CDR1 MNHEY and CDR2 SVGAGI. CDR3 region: CASSYSNRGPYNEQFF. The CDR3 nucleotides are TGTGCCAGCAGTTACTCGAACAGGGGACCTTACAATGAGCAGTTCTTC.

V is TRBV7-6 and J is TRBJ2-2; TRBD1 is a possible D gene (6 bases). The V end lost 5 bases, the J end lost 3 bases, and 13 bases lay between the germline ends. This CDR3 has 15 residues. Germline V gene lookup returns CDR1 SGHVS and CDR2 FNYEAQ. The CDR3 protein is CASSPRTVDTGELFF. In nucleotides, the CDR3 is TGTGCCAGCAGCCCAAGGACAGTTGACACCGGGGAGCTGTTTTTT.

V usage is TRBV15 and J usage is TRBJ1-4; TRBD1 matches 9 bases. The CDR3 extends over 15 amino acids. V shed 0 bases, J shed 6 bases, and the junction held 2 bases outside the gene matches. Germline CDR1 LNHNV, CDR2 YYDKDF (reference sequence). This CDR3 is CATSRDRTGDEKLFF. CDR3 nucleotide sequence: TGTGCCACCAGCAGAGACCGGACAGGGGATGAAAAACTGTTTTTT.

The chain's CDR3 is CASSENPSGAYNEQFF. In nucleotides, the CDR3 is TGTGCCAGCAGCGAGAACCCTAGCGGAGCCTACAATGAGCAGTTCTTC. This chain uses TRBV9 with TRBJ2-1, with 7 bases aligning to TRBD2. Germline CDR1 SGDLS, CDR2 YYNGEE. With V trimmed by 3 bases and J by 2 bases, 8 bases remained unmatched. The CDR3 is 16 amino acids.

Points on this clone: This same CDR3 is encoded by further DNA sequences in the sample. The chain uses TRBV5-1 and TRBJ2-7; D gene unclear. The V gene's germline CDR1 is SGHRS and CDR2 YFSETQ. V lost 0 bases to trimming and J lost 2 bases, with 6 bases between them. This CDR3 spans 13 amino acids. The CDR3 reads CASSLESPYEQYF. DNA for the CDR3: TGCGCCAGCAGCTTGGAAAGCCCCTACGAGCAGTACTTC.

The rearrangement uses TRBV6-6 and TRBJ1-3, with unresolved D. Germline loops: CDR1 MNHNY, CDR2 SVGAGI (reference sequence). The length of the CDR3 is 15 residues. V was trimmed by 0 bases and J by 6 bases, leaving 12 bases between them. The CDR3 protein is CASSYSFRQENTIYF. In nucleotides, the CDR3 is TGTGCCAGCAGTTACTCGTTTCGGCAGGAAAACACCATATATTTT.

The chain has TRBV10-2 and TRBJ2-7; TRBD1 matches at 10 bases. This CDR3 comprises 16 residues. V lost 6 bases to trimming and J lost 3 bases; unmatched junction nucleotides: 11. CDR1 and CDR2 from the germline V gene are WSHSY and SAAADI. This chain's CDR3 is CASRPTGTGDGYEQYF. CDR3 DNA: TGCGCCAGCAGACCGACCGGGACAGGGGACGGCTACGAGCAGTACTTC.

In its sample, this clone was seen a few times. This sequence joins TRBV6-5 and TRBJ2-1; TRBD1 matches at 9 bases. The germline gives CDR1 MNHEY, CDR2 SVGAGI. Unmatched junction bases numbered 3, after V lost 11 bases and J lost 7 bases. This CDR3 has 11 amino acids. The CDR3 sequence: CACGQGNEQFF. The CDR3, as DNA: TGTGCCTGCGGACAGGGGAATGAGCAGTTCTTC.